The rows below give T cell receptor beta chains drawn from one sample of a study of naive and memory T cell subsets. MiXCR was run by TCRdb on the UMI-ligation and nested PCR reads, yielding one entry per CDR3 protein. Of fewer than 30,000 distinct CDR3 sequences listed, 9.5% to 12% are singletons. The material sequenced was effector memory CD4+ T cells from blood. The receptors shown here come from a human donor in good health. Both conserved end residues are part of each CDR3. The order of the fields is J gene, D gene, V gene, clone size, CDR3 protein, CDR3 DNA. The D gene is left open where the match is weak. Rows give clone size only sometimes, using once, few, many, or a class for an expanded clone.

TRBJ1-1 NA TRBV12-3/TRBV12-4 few CASSPRENTEAFF TGTGCCAGCAGCCCAAGAGAAAACACTGAAGCTTTCTTT
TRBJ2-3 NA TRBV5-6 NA CASSFRDRTDTQYF TGTGCCAGCAGCTTTAGGGACCGTACAGATACGCAGTATTTT
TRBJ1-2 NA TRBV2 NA CARTASPVYGYTF TGTGCCAGGACCGCCTCGCCTGTCTATGGCTACACCTTC
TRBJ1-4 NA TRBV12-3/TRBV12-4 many CASSLVLGTEKLFF TGTGCCAGCAGTTTAGTATTGGGTACTGAAAAACTGTTTTTT
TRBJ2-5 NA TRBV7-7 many CASSRDGQSQTQYF TGTGCTAGCAGCCGGGACGGCCAGTCGCAGACCCAGTACTTC
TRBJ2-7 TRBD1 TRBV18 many CASSPDREQYF TGTGCCAGCTCACCGGACAGGGAACAGTACTTC
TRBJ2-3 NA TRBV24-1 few CATAEGVTDTQYF TGTGCCACGGCGGAGGGAGTAACAGATACGCAGTATTTT
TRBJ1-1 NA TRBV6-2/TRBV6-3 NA CASSSALFGRNTEAFF TGTGCCAGCAGTTCAGCCCTTTTTGGCAGGAACACTGAAGCTTTCTTT
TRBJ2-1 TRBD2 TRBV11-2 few CASSMGLLYNEQFF TGTGCCAGCAGCATGGGACTACTGTACAATGAGCAGTTCTTC
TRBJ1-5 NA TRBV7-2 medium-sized CASSLAFTADQPQHF TGTGCCAGCAGCTTAGCTTTTACAGCGGATCAGCCCCAGCATTTT
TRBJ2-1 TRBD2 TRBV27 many CASSPKAGLADEQFF TGTGCCAGCAGTCCGAAGGCGGGACTAGCGGATGAGCAGTTCTTC
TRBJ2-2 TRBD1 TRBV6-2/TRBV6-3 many CASSYRDRDTGELFF TGTGCCAGCAGTTACCGGGACAGGGACACCGGGGAGCTGTTTTTT
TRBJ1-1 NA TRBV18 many CASSPGSMNTEAFF TGTGCCAGCTCACCCGGGAGCATGAACACTGAAGCTTTCTTT
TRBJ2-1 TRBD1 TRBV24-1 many CATSEDRGPYNEQFF TGTGCCACCAGTGAAGACAGGGGACCCTACAATGAGCAGTTCTTC
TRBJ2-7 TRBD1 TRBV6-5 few CATTARGREQYF TGTGCCACCACGGCGAGGGGGCGGGAGCAGTACTTC
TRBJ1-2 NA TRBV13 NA CASSPNILSTNYGYTF TGTGCCAGCAGCCCCAATATCCTCAGCACTAACTATGGCTACACCTTC
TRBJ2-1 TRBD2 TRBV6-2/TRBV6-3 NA CASSTPRGGAHHEQFF TGTGCCAGCAGTACCCCTCGGGGGGGAGCGCATCATGAGCAGTTCTTC
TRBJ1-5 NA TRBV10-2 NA CASSESHSNQPQHF TGCGCCAGCAGTGAGAGTCATAGCAATCAGCCCCAGCATTTT
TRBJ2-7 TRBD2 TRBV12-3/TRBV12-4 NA CASSFEPSGRAPYEQYF TGTGCCAGCAGTTTTGAACCGAGCGGGAGGGCCCCCTACGAGCAGTACTTC
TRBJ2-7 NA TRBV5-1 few CASSLRQASYEQYF TGCGCCAGCAGCTTGCGACAGGCCTCCTACGAGCAGTACTTC
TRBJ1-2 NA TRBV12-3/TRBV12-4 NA CASRPSTGAYGYTF TGTGCCAGCAGACCTTCGACAGGAGCCTATGGCTACACCTTC
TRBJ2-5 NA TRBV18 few CASSLGLKETQYF TGTGCCAGCTCACTGGGACTCAAAGAGACCCAGTACTTC
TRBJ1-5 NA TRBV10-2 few CATRRSPGSNQPQHF TGCGCCACCAGGAGGTCCCCGGGTAGCAATCAGCCCCAGCATTTT
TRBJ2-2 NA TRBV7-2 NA CASSLERPNTGELFF TGTGCCAGCAGCTTAGAGCGCCCAAACACCGGGGAGCTGTTTTTT
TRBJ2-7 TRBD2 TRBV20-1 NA CSARVLAGEDF TGCAGTGCTAGAGTTTTAGCGGGAGAAGACTTC
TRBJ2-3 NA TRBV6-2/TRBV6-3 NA CASSPFGVSTDTQYF TGTGCCAGCAGTCCTTTCGGGGTTAGCACAGATACGCAGTATTTT
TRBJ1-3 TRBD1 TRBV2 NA CASSTDRVAGNTIYF TGTGCCAGCAGCACCGACAGGGTAGCTGGAAACACCATATATTTT
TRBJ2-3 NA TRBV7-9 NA CASSSPKTDTQYF TGTGCCAGCAGCTCACCCAAAACAGATACGCAGTATTTT
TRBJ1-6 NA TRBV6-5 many CASSYSSKRGSYNSPLHF TGTGCCAGCAGTTACTCGAGTAAGAGGGGTTCCTATAATTCACCCCTCCACTTT
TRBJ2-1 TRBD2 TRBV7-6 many CASRTGTAGGEQFF TGTGCCAGCAGAACCGGGACAGCGGGAGGTGAGCAGTTCTTC
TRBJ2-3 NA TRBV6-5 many CASSGDWETTDTQYF TGTGCCAGCAGTGGGGACTGGGAGACCACAGATACGCAGTATTTT
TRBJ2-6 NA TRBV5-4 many CASSFYNSGANVLTF TGTGCCAGCAGCTTCTACAACTCTGGGGCCAACGTCCTGACTTTC
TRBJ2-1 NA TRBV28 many CASLQADFSYNEQFF TGTGCCAGTCTTCAAGCAGATTTCTCCTACAATGAGCAGTTCTTC
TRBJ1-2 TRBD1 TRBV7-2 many CASSLVQGRNPYGYTF TGTGCCAGCAGCTTAGTACAGGGGAGAAATCCCTATGGCTACACCTTC
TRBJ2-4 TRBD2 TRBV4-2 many CASSQDLAVAKNIQYF TGTGCCAGCAGCCAAGATCTAGCGGTAGCCAAAAACATTCAGTACTTC
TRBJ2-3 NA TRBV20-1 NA CSAPGPSTQYF TGCAGTGCCCCTGGGCCATCTACGCAGTATTTT
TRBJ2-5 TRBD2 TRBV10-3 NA CAGGGGGRGGETQYF TGTGCCGGAGGAGGCGGCGGGAGAGGTGGAGAGACCCAGTACTTC
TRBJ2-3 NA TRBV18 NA CASSQDHGPGDTQYF TGTGCCAGCTCCCAGGATCATGGGCCGGGAGATACGCAGTATTTT
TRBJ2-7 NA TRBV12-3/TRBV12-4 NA CASSLSGDFYEQYF TGTGCCAGCAGTTTAAGTGGGGACTTCTACGAGCAGTACTTC
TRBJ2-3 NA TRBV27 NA CASRVVITDTQYF TGTGCCAGCCGTGTGGTGATCACAGATACGCAGTATTTT
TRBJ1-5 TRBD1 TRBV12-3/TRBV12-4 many CASRPGQGGQPQHF TGTGCCAGCAGGCCGGGACAGGGGGGGCAGCCCCAGCATTTT
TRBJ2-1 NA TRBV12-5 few CASGPGQRSYNEQFF TGTGCTAGTGGCCCAGGACAACGCTCCTACAATGAGCAGTTCTTC
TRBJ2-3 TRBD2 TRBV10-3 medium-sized CAISPAGGHGDTQYF TGTGCCATCAGCCCAGCGGGAGGGCACGGTGATACGCAGTATTTT
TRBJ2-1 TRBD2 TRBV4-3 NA CASSHKGLGGYGEQFF TGCGCCAGCAGCCATAAGGGACTAGGAGGGTACGGTGAGCAGTTCTTC
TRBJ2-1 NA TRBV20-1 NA CSAPKGGYFNEQFF TGCAGTGCTCCGAAGGGGGGGTACTTCAATGAGCAGTTCTTC
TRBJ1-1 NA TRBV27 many CASTRPGDGAEAFF TGTGCCAGCACCCGCCCAGGGGATGGGGCTGAAGCTTTCTTT
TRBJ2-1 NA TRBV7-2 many CASSLAPSYINEQFF TGTGCCAGCAGCTTAGCCCCGAGCTATATCAATGAGCAGTTCTTC
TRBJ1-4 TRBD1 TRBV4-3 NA CASSPAATGQGKKLFF TGCGCCAGCAGCCCAGCGGCCACGGGACAGGGAAAAAAACTGTTTTTT
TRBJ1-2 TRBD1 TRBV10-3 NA CAVRTRGHDGYTF TGTGCCGTCCGAACAAGGGGGCACGATGGCTACACCTTC
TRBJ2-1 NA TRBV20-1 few CSAPPTLSLASNEQFF TGCAGTGCTCCACCAACCTTATCCTTAGCCTCCAATGAGCAGTTCTTC
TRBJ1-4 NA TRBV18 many CASSQSATNEKLFF TGTGCCAGCTCGCAGAGTGCAACTAATGAAAAACTGTTTTTT